This T cell receptor (beta chain) was obtained from a study of T-cell memory formation after mild COVID-19. This clonotype was seen once. TCRdb re-analysed the 5' RACE reads in MiXCR, keeping a single row per CDR3 protein. This table holds around 49,000 distinct CDR3 sequences, 25% to 30% found once. Looked up from germline, CDR1 is SGHRS and CDR2 is YFSETQ. CDR3 size: 12 residues. Trimming cost V 4 bases and J 4 bases, with 8 bases left between them. The chain carries TRBV5-1 and TRBJ1-2; maybe TRBD1 (6 bases). This TCR was recovered from a man aged 18 to 29 who had mild COVID-19 (a few samples of this study predate the infection). Cell type and time point are not known. The sample consisted of PBMCs or a T cell subset sorted from them (not recorded which). CDR3 loop: CASSLDSYGYTF. Written as DNA, the CDR3 is TGCGCCAGCAGCCTGGACAGCTATGGCTACACCTTC.